This TCR beta chain was captured by sequencing in a study of radiotherapy plus CTLA-4 blockade in lung cancer. Turning to the study itself: Overall, around 18% of patients showed an objective response, while 25% to 35% attained disease control. Regarding the study as a whole: Clones of tumor-derived TCRs expanded in blood after radiotherapy plus ipilimumab.

As to this clone: The antigen remains undetermined.

This CDR3 region has 11 residues. Germline assignment: CDR1 SGHDT and CDR2 YYEEEE. With 4 bases removed from V and 1 base from J, the gap between germline ends came to 2 bases. Data came from immunoSEQ multiplex PCR; TCRdb stores just in-frame clones and leaves some out. The sample contains 55,000 to 80,000 clones, roughly three quarters of which appear only once. V and J are TRBV5-6 and TRBJ1-1; D gene ambiguous. This clonotype originated in a human donor with non-small cell lung cancer who had a complete response to radiotherapy plus ipilimumab. Sequencing used peripheral blood, obtained from a patient treated with radiotherapy plus ipilimumab. The CDR3 is CASSRNTEAFF. The CDR3 region has the DNA TGTGCCAGCAGCCGGAACACTGAAGCTTTCTTT.